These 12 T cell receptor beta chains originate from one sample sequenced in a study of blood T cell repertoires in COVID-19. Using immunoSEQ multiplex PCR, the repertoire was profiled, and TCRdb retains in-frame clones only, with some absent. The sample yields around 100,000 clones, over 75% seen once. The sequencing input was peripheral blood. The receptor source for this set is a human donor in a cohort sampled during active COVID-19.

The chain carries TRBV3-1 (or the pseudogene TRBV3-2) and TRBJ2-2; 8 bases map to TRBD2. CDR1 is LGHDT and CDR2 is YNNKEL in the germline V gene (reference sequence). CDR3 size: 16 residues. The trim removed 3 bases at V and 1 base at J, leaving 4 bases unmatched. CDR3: CASSHLAGGNTGELFF. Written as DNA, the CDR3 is TGTGCCAGCAGCCACCTAGCGGGTGGGAACACCGGGGAGCTGTTTTTT.

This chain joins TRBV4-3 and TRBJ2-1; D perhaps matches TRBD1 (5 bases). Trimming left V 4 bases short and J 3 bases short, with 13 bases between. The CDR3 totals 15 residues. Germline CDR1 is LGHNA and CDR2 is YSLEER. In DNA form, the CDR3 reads TGCGCCAGCAGCCTGGGGTCAGGGATCTACAATGAGCAGTTCTTC. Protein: CASSLGSGIYNEQFF.

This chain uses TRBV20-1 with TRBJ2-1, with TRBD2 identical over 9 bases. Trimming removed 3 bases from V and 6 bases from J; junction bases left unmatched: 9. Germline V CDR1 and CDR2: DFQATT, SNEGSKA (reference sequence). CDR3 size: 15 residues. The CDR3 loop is CSASLSRGGGNEQFF. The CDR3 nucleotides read TGCAGTGCTAGTTTGTCGCGGGGGGGAGGCAATGAGCAGTTCTTC.

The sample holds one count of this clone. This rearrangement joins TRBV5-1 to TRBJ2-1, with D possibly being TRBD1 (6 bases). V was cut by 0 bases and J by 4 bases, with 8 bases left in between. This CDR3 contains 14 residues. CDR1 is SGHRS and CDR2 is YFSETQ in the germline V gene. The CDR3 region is CASSLGDRYNEQFF. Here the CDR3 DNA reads TGCGCCAGCAGCTTGGGAGACAGGTACAATGAGCAGTTCTTC.

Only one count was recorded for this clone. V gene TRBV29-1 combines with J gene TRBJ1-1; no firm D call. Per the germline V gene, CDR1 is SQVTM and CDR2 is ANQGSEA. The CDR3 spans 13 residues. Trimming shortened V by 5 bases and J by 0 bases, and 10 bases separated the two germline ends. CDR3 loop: CSVWSQMNTEAFF. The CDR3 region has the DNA TGCAGCGTTTGGTCGCAGATGAACACTGAAGCTTTCTTT. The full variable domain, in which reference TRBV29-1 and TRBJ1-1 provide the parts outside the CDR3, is SAVISQKPSRDICQRGTSLTIQCQVDSQVTMMFWYRQQPGQSLTLIATANQGSEATYESGFVIDKFPISRPNLTFSTLTVSNMSPEDSSIYLCSVWSQMNTEAFFGQGTRLTVV.

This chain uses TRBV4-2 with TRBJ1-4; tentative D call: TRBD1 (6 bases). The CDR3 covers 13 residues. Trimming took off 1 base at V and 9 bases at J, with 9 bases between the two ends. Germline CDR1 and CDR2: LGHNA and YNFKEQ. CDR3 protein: CASSQGDTQKLFF. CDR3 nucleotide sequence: TGTGCCAGCAGCCAAGGGGACACCCAAAAACTGTTTTTT.

CDR3 DNA sequence: TGTGCCAGCAGCCCCGGGACAGACTATGGCTACACCTTC. It yields the protein CASSPGTDYGYTF. V gene TRBV9 combines with J gene TRBJ1-2; 7 bases fit TRBD1. CDR3 length: 13 amino acids. In germline, CDR1 is SGDLS, CDR2 YYNGEE. The ends lost 4 bases at V and 3 bases at J; junction bases unmatched: 3.

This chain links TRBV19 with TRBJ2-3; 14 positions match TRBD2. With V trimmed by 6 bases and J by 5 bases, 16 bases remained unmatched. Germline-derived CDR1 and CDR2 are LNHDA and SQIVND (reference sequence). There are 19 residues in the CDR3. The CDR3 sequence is CASSSRPQGLAGAGDTQYF. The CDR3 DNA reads TGTGCCAGTAGCAGCCGCCCCCAGGGACTAGCGGGGGCGGGAGATACGCAGTATTTT.

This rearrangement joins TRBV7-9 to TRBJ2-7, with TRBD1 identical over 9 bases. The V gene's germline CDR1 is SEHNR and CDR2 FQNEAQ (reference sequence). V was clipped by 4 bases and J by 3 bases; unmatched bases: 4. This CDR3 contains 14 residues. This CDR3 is CASSSGTGHYEQYF. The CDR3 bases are TGTGCCAGCAGCTCCGGGACAGGGCACTACGAGCAGTACTTC.

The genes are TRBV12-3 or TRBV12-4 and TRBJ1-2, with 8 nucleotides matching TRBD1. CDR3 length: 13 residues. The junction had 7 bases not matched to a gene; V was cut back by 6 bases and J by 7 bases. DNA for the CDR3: TGTGCCAGCAGCCCACAGGGGGTTGGTGGCTACACCTTC. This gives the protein CASSPQGVGGYTF.

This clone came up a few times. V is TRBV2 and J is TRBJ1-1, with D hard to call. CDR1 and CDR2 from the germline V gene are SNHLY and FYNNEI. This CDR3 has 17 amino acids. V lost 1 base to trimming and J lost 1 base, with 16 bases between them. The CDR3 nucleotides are TGTGCCAGCAGTGAAGGTAGGATTAATCGAGGGAACACTGAAGCTTTCTTT. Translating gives CASSEGRINRGNTEAFF.

As DNA, the CDR3 is TGTGCCAGCAGTTCCCCCGCGGGATGGGGATTAAATGAGCAGTTCTTC. Protein product: CASSSPAGWGLNEQFF. This rearrangement joins TRBV27 to TRBJ2-1; a weak D match, TRBD2 (6 bases). V lost 4 bases and J lost 7, with 20 bases in between. The CDR3 totals 16 residues. CDR1 MNHEY and CDR2 SMNVEV come from the germline V gene (reference sequence).